A selection of T cell receptor beta chains follows, all from one sample in a study of cytomegalovirus exposure and HLA in healthy donors. The method was immunoSEQ multiplex PCR; TCRdb's version includes in-frame clones alone and lacks a portion of them. The repertoire holds about 170,000 clones, roughly 80% seen once, with around 3.1% in the top ten. Sequenced input: PBMCs. Receptor source: a female donor in good health and CMV-seronegative. CDR3s include the opening cysteine and the closing phenylalanine or tryptophan. The D gene is left open where the match is weak. The listing skips clone size in some rows; elsewhere it reads once, few, many or a size class.

- | TRBJ1-4 | - | TRBV7-9 | CASSPWAGSEEKLFF | TGTGCCAGCAGCCCCTGGGCGGGGTCAGAGGAAAAACTGTTTTTT
- | TRBJ1-2 | few | TRBV18 | CASSETRQHGGYTF | TGTGCCAGCTCGGAAACTCGGCAGCACGGGGGCTACACCTTC
TRBD1 | TRBJ2-5 | few | TRBV5-1 | CASSWGQANQETQYF | TGCGCCAGCAGCTGGGGACAGGCGAATCAAGAGACCCAGTACTTC
- | TRBJ1-2 | - | TRBV28 | CASSVGGFTSGYTF | TGTGCCAGCAGCGTCGGAGGGTTTACCTCTGGCTACACCTTC
- | TRBJ2-2 | - | TRBV14 | CASSQGDRLRSLTGELFF | TGTGCCAGCAGCCAAGGAGACAGGCTTCGATCGCTCACCGGGGAGCTGTTTTTT
- | TRBJ1-1 | - | TRBV19 | CASSIDPVNTEAFF | TGTGCCAGTAGTATAGATCCAGTGAACACTGAAGCTTTCTTT
TRBD1 | TRBJ1-1 | once | TRBV28 | CASSFTGQGSNTEAFF | TGTGCCAGCAGTTTCACGGGACAGGGATCGAACACTGAAGCTTTCTTT
- | TRBJ2-4 | - | TRBV5-4 | CASSLASKNIQYF | TGTGCCAGCAGCTTGGCTTCCAAAAACATTCAGTACTTC
- | TRBJ2-7 | - | TRBV5-6 | CASRPSASYEQYF | TGTGCCAGCAGACCTAGCGCCTCCTACGAGCAGTACTTC
- | TRBJ1-2 | few | TRBV30 | CAWKAWLAGYGYTF | TGTGCCTGGAAAGCATGGCTGGCGGGCTATGGCTACACCTTC
TRBD2 | TRBJ2-7 | - | TRBV6-5 | CASSSDLWTSGDEQYF | TGTGCCAGCAGTTCCGACCTCTGGACTAGCGGAGACGAGCAGTACTTC
TRBD1 | TRBJ2-7 | - | TRBV28 | CASSPPDRGLGEQYF | TGTGCCAGCAGTCCCCCCGACAGGGGGCTAGGCGAGCAGTACTTC
- | TRBJ2-2 | once | TRBV30 | CAWSSRGTGELFF | TGTGCCTGGAGTTCTAGAGGAACCGGGGAGCTGTTTTTT
TRBD1 | TRBJ2-7 | - | TRBV30 | CAWTFRQGPGEQYF | TGTGCCTGGACATTCCGACAGGGCCCTGGGGAGCAGTACTTC
- | TRBJ2-6 | once | TRBV5-6 | CASSFWAFSGANVLTF | TGTGCCAGCAGCTTCTGGGCTTTCTCTGGGGCCAACGTCCTGACTTTC
TRBD1 | TRBJ2-7 | - | TRBV10-3 | CAISPQGYEQYF | TGTGCCATCAGCCCACAGGGGTACGAGCAGTACTTC
TRBD1 | TRBJ2-2 | - | TRBV29-1 | CSVRDRAPGELFF | TGCAGCGTCCGGGACAGGGCTCCCGGGGAGCTGTTTTTT
- | TRBJ1-4 | - | TRBV28 | CASSPGQNNEKLFF | TGTGCCAGCAGCCCGGGACAAAATAATGAAAAACTGTTTTTT
- | TRBJ2-3 | - | TRBV6-5 | CASRSTGTDTQYF | TGTGCCAGCAGATCCACAGGCACAGATACGCAGTATTTT
TRBD1 | TRBJ1-6 | - | TRBV28 | CASSGQGYNSPLHF | TGTGCCAGCAGCGGACAGGGCTATAATTCACCCCTCCACTTT
- | TRBJ2-7 | - | TRBV27 | CASRTNPGGGSSYEQYF | TGTGCCAGCAGAACCAACCCGGGGGGCGGGAGCTCCTACGAGCAGTACTTC
TRBD2 | TRBJ2-1 | - | TRBV5-1 | CASSLPGTSGSSGEQFF | TGCGCCAGCAGCTTGCCGGGGACTAGCGGGAGTTCGGGTGAGCAGTTCTTC
- | TRBJ2-3 | - | TRBV28 | CASSPLASTDTQYF | TGTGCCAGCAGTCCCCTAGCGTCCACAGATACGCAGTATTTT
TRBD1 | TRBJ2-7 | - | TRBV27 | CASSLSRQGLHEQYF | TGTGCCAGCAGTTTAAGTCGACAGGGTTTACACGAGCAGTACTTC
- | TRBJ2-3 | - | TRBV5-1 | CASSSDSGDTDTQYF | TGCGCCAGCAGCTCTGATAGCGGCGACACAGATACGCAGTATTTT
- | TRBJ1-1 | once | TRBV12-2 | CASRTIFWQAFF | TGTGCAAGTCGGACTATATTTTGGCAGGCTTTCTTT
TRBD2 | TRBJ2-7 | - | TRBV7-3 | CASSRVAGGPPFYEQYF | TGTGCCAGCAGCCGCGTAGCGGGGGGGCCCCCCTTTTACGAGCAGTACTTC
- | TRBJ2-2 | - | TRBV6-5 | CASSFSGNTGELFF | TGTGCCAGCAGTTTTAGTGGGAACACCGGGGAGCTGTTTTTT
- | TRBJ1-1 | - | TRBV30 | CAWSVLGGAEAFF | TGTGCCTGGAGTGTACTGGGGGGAGCTGAAGCTTTCTTT
- | TRBJ2-7 | - | TRBV7-8 | CASSLAGLSYEQYF | TGTGCCAGCAGCTTAGCGGGCCTCTCCTACGAGCAGTACTTC
- | TRBJ1-5 | - | TRBV19 | CASSTVFSNQPQHF | TGTGCCAGTAGTACTGTATTTAGCAATCAGCCCCAGCATTTT
TRBD1 | TRBJ1-2 | - | TRBV7-9 | CASSSGQLYGYTF | TGTGCCAGCAGCTCGGGACAGCTGTATGGCTACACCTTC
TRBD1 | TRBJ1-1 | - | TRBV7-3 | CASSPTGDGTEAFF | TGTGCCAGCAGCCCCACAGGGGATGGCACTGAAGCTTTCTTT
TRBD2 | TRBJ2-7 | - | TRBV7-2 | CASSLAWTSGREQYF | TGTGCCAGCAGCTTAGCGTGGACTAGCGGTCGAGAGCAGTACTTC
TRBD1 | TRBJ2-7 | - | TRBV30 | CASQGASYEQYF | TGTGCCTCACAGGGGGCTTCCTACGAGCAGTACTTC
TRBD1 | TRBJ2-2 | - | TRBV7-2 | CASSFSPGGAGTGELFF | TGTGCCAGCAGCTTTTCTCCAGGGGGCGCAGGCACCGGGGAGCTGTTTTTT
TRBD2 | TRBJ2-7 | - | TRBV5-1 | CASSLRTSVSSYEQYF | TGCGCCAGCAGCTTGCGGACTAGCGTGAGCTCCTACGAGCAGTACTTC
TRBD2 | TRBJ2-1 | - | TRBV7-9 | CASSEKRELRDEQFF | TGTGCCAGCAGCGAAAAGCGGGAGCTAAGGGATGAGCAGTTCTTC
TRBD1 | TRBJ1-2 | few | TRBV2 | CASRLGTANYGYTF | TGTGCCAGCAGACTCGGGACAGCCAACTATGGCTACACCTTC